This TCR beta chain derives from a study of blood T cell repertoires in COVID-19. The CDR3 has 12 residues. Germline values: CDR1 MNHEY, CDR2 SMNVEV (reference sequence). This clone has only a few counts. Germline is not matched at one junction end, which may reflect a read error. Per the original data handling: Estimation of nucleated cell counts was performed using reference gene primer amplification. This table comes from immunoSEQ multiplex PCR, and its TCRdb copy is limited to in-frame clones, with some not included. The V and J calls and clone size are taken from that table; D and trimming were inferred from the DNA. The sample holds 150,000 to 200,000 clones, more than 75% seen once.

The sample was peripheral blood. This TCR was sampled from a young man with active or convalescent COVID-19. This chain joins TRBV27 and TRBJ1-2, with D tentatively TRBD1 (5 bases). CDR3 nucleotides: TGTGCCAGCAGTATATCAGGGAGCGGCTACACCTTC. It is translated as CASSISGSGYTF.